This TCR beta chain comes out of a study of blood T cells in healthy people across ages. The CDR3 is made up of 16 amino acids. CDR1 is SGHNT, CDR2 YENEEA, per germline. V lost 1 base to trimming and J lost 4 bases; unmatched junction nucleotides: 4. The authors ran a second PCR of about 6 to 11 cycles using a sample-barcoded 5' primer and a J-beta primer mix. TCRdb reprocessed the 5' RACE reads with MiXCR, giving one entry per CDR3 protein. This sample yields around 1,000,000 distinct CDR3 sequences, of which roughly a quarter are seen a single time; approximately 0.79% belongs to the top ten. A further study also used this sample, focusing on T cells of mothers and their children. Turning to that study: For each mother, over 9.5 million TCR beta CDR3 reads were obtained, and for each child, a few million.

The sequence was obtained from a girl aged 2 to 9 in good health. The J gene is TRBJ2-7, the V gene TRBV11-3, with 13 bases that match TRBD2. The specimen sequenced was blood. CDR3 bases: TGTGCCAGCAGCTTAGTAACTAGCGGGGGGGGATACGAGCAGTACTTC. Translating it yields CASSLVTSGGGYEQYF. The full variable domain, with the rest looked up from reference TRBV11-3 and TRBJ2-7, is EAGVVQSPRYKIIEKKQPVAFWCNPISGHNTLYWYLQNLGQGPELLIRYENEEAVDDSQLPKDRFSAERLKGVDSTLKIQPAELGDSAVYLCASSLVTSGGGYEQYFGPGTRLTVT.